Given below is one T cell receptor (beta chain) in context. Random-hexamer reverse transcription was applied to about 0.45 to 1 ug RNA. Amplification of TCR beta CDR3 spanned 54 Vbeta and 13 Jbeta via immunoSEQ multiplex PCR. TCRdb re-called the immunoSEQ multiplex PCR reads through MiXCR, storing one row per CDR3 protein. The table lists 150,000 to 200,000 distinct CDR3 sequences, about 94% of them singletons. The data were obtained in a study of CD8 T cells in Susac syndrome. This CDR3 is 12 amino acids long. The germline V and J ends were trimmed by 8 bases and 4 bases, with 9 bases remaining between them. Germline V lookup: CDR1 SNHLY, CDR2 FYNNEI. Sequencing of TCR beta was performed on blood CD8+ and CD4+ T cells. Isolation of CD8+ and CD4+ T cells was performed negatively, whereas enrichment of TEMRA cells was done by FACS.

The gene calls are TRBV2 and TRBJ2-1; a possible D gene is TRBD2 (6 bases). The receptor's source is a human donor in good health. Source material: CD4+ T cells from PBMCs. The CDR3 spells CASGGDYNEQFF. As DNA, the CDR3 is TGTGCCAGCGGAGGGGATTACAATGAGCAGTTCTTC.